A selection of T cell receptor beta chains follows, all from one sample in a study of shared clonotypes between healthy human individuals. Assay used: immunoSEQ multiplex PCR; TCRdb lists only in-frame clones, some missing. The profile shows hundreds of thousands of clones, roughly 83% of them singletons. Source material: PBMCs. Every receptor here comes from a woman aged 40 to 50 in good health. Some clones in this sample may be carry-over from other donors' samples. Each CDR3 is given with its conserved first and last residue. A D gene is named only where the DNA matches it firmly. Clone size is not always given. Where it is, it says once, few, many or a class for expanded clones.

size | J | V | D | DNA | CDR3
. | TRBJ2-5 | TRBV7-3 | . | TGTGCCAGCAGCTCTAGCCCCAGGGCACGGATCATGGCCCAGTACTTC | CASSSSPRARIMAQYF
once | TRBJ2-2 | TRBV5-6 | TRBD1 | TGTGCCAGCAGCTTACGACAGGGCGGGGAGCTGTTTTTT | CASSLRQGGELFF
. | TRBJ1-1 | TRBV29-1 | . | TGCAGCGGGGGGCAAATGAACACTGAAGCTTTCTTT | CSGGQMNTEAFF
few | TRBJ2-5 | TRBV5-1 | . | TGCGCCAGCAGCTCGAGCGACAGGTACCAAGAGACCCAGTACTTC | CASSSSDRYQETQYF
. | TRBJ2-7 | TRBV28 | . | TGTGCCAGCAGTCCTTTCGGTCGGGGCGAGCAGTACTTC | CASSPFGRGEQYF
. | TRBJ2-2 | TRBV7-3 | TRBD2 | TGTGCCAGCAGCTTATCGGGAGGAGTTCCCGCCGGGGAGCTGTTTTTT | CASSLSGGVPAGELFF
. | TRBJ1-2 | TRBV9 | TRBD1 | TGTGCCAGCAGCGCTAGGGGGACAGGGTTTTTTAACGGTGGCTACACCTTC | CASSARGTGFFNGGYTF
. | TRBJ2-5 | TRBV5-6 | . | TGTGCCAGCAGCTTGTTCCTTACGAGGGGCCAAGAGACCCAGTACTTC | CASSLFLTRGQETQYF
. | TRBJ2-2 | TRBV7-2 | TRBD2 | TGTGCCAGCAGCCTGACTAGCGGGAGACACACCGGGGAGCTGTTTTTT | CASSLTSGRHTGELFF
few | TRBJ2-7 | TRBV4-1 | TRBD2 | TGCGCCAGCAGCCAAGGACTAGCCGCTTCCTACGAGCAGTACTTC | CASSQGLAASYEQYF
. | TRBJ1-1 | TRBV28 | . | TGTGCCAGCAGTTTTATTGGGGGGACTGAAGCTTTCTTT | CASSFIGGTEAFF
. | TRBJ2-7 | TRBV12-1 | . | TGTGCCAGCAGCTTTGGGCAGACCTACGAGCAGTACTTC | CASSFGQTYEQYF
. | TRBJ1-1 | TRBV13 | . | TGTGCCAGCAGACCGAGACAGCAGAACACTGAAGCTTTCTTT | CASRPRQQNTEAFF